This TCR beta chain emerged from a study of blood T cells in healthy people across ages. Study conclusions and caveats: Higher diversity and more naive CD4+ cells were features of long-lived donors, compared to aged donors.

The draw of peripheral blood yielded ten milliliters from each donor. CDR1 is LNHNV and CDR2 is YYDKDF in the germline V gene (reference sequence). Deletions cut 5 bases from V and 2 bases from J, with 8 bases between. CDR3 length: 13 amino acids. As to this clonotype: Its specificity is not known.

Then a second PCR, running about 7 to 11 cycles, was carried out with a sample-barcoded 5' primer and a J-beta primer mix. TCRdb independently ran MiXCR on the 5' RACE reads; one entry per CDR3 protein. The table includes about 1,500,000 distinct CDR3 sequences, 40% to 50% detected once. V usage is TRBV15 and J usage is TRBJ2-3, with D perhaps matching TRBD1 or TRBD2 (5 bases each). The receptor comes from a woman between 18 and 29 years old in good health. The sequencing input was blood. The CDR3 DNA is TGTGCCACCAGCGGGGGTTTCACAGATACGCAGTATTTT. Translated, it gives CATSGGFTDTQYF. The variable domain in full, completed from reference TRBV15 and TRBJ2-3, reads DAMVIQNPRYQVTQFGKPVTLSCSQTLNHNVMYWYQQKSSQAPKLLFHYYDKDFNNEADTPDNFQSRRPNTSFCFLDIRSPGLGDTAMYLCATSGGFTDTQYFGPGTRLTVL.